Listed below are T cell receptor beta chains from one sample, sequenced in a study of blood T cell repertoires in COVID-19. Only in-frame clones appear in the TCRdb table, and some are missing; sequencing was by immunoSEQ multiplex PCR. In the table there are 250,000 or so clones, 86% of which are singletons. Sequenced input: peripheral blood. The receptor set was obtained from a man older than 75 with acute or convalescent COVID-19. Both conserved end residues are part of each CDR3. Each record gives: D gene, clone size, J gene, V gene, CDR3 protein, CDR3 DNA. The D gene is left open where the match is weak. A row's size may be missing; if present it is once, few, many or a size class.

D gene: -
clone size: -
J gene: TRBJ2-7
V gene: TRBV12-3/TRBV12-4
CDR3 protein: CASSLSLGEQYF
CDR3 DNA: TGTGCCAGCAGTTTAAGCCTCGGCGAGCAGTACTTC

D gene: -
clone size: -
J gene: TRBJ2-7
V gene: TRBV18
CDR3 protein: CASSQLSDSFSYEQYF
CDR3 DNA: TGTGCCAGCTCACAGTTGAGTGACAGTTTCTCCTACGAGCAGTACTTC

D gene: -
clone size: -
J gene: TRBJ1-1
V gene: TRBV7-9
CDR3 protein: CASSLQTGVNTEAFF
CDR3 DNA: TGTGCCAGCAGCTTGCAGACAGGCGTGAACACTGAAGCTTTCTTT

D gene: -
clone size: once
J gene: TRBJ2-2
V gene: TRBV25-1
CDR3 protein: CASSEAGALTGELFF
CDR3 DNA: TGTGCCAGCAGCGAGGCAGGGGCCCTCACCGGGGAGCTGTTTTTT

D gene: TRBD2
clone size: -
J gene: TRBJ2-1
V gene: TRBV7-3
CDR3 protein: CASSSGTSAYNEQFF
CDR3 DNA: TGTGCCAGCAGCTCCGGGACTAGCGCCTACAATGAGCAGTTCTTC

D gene: -
clone size: -
J gene: TRBJ1-4
V gene: TRBV18
CDR3 protein: CASSPQQGFNEKLFF
CDR3 DNA: TGTGCCAGCTCACCACAGCAGGGATTTAATGAAAAACTGTTTTTT

D gene: -
clone size: once
J gene: TRBJ1-1
V gene: TRBV6-5
CDR3 protein: CASSYSRGQAAFF
CDR3 DNA: TGTGCCAGCAGTTACTCGAGGGGACAAGCAGCTTTCTTT

D gene: TRBD2
clone size: -
J gene: TRBJ2-7
V gene: TRBV27
CDR3 protein: CASSLSGANPTEQYF
CDR3 DNA: TGTGCCAGCAGTTTAAGCGGGGCAAACCCGACCGAGCAGTACTTC

D gene: -
clone size: -
J gene: TRBJ1-3
V gene: TRBV5-1
CDR3 protein: CASSLDRGNTIYF
CDR3 DNA: TGCGCCAGCAGCTTGGACAGGGGAAACACCATATATTTT

D gene: -
clone size: -
J gene: TRBJ2-1
V gene: TRBV9
CDR3 protein: CASTVSGLTYNEQFF
CDR3 DNA: TGTGCCAGCACCGTTAGCGGTCTAACCTACAATGAGCAGTTCTTC

D gene: TRBD1
clone size: -
J gene: TRBJ1-1
V gene: TRBV6-4
CDR3 protein: CASSTDRGAEAFF
CDR3 DNA: TGTGCCAGCAGTACCGACAGGGGCGCTGAAGCTTTCTTT

D gene: -
clone size: -
J gene: TRBJ2-2
V gene: TRBV14
CDR3 protein: CASSHYYPAGELFF
CDR3 DNA: TGTGCCAGCAGCCATTACTACCCAGCGGGGGAGCTGTTTTTT

D gene: -
clone size: -
J gene: TRBJ1-1
V gene: TRBV3-1/TRBV3-2
CDR3 protein: CASSQDPGGPRTEAFF
CDR3 DNA: TGTGCCAGCAGCCAAGACCCGGGGGGGCCAAGGACTGAAGCTTTCTTT

D gene: -
clone size: -
J gene: TRBJ2-7
V gene: TRBV28
CDR3 protein: CATTTGTLSGEQYF
CDR3 DNA: TGTGCCACCACTACAGGGACGCTCTCGGGAGAGCAGTACTTC

D gene: TRBD1
clone size: -
J gene: TRBJ1-6
V gene: TRBV27
CDR3 protein: CASSRQGALFNSPLHF
CDR3 DNA: TGTGCCAGCAGCAGACAGGGGGCCCTTTTTAATTCACCCCTCCACTTT

D gene: -
clone size: -
J gene: TRBJ1-4
V gene: TRBV7-2
CDR3 protein: CASSFGGGYNEKLFF
CDR3 DNA: TGTGCCAGCAGCTTCGGGGGGGGTTATAATGAAAAACTGTTTTTT

D gene: TRBD1
clone size: -
J gene: TRBJ1-2
V gene: TRBV18
CDR3 protein: CASSPPGTANYGYTF
CDR3 DNA: TGTGCCAGCTCACCACCGGGGACAGCGAACTATGGCTACACCTTC